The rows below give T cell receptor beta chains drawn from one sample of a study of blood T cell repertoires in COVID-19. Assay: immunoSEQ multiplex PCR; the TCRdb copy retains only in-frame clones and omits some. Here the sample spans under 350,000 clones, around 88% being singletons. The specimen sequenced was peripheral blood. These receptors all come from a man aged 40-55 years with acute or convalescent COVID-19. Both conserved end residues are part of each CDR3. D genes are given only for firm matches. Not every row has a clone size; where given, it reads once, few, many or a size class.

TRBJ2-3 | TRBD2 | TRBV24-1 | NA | TGTGCCACGGGTACTAGCGGGGGCACAGATACGCAGTATTTT | CATGTSGGTDTQYF
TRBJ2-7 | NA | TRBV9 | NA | TGTGCCAGCAGCGTAGGGCCCCCTCAAGTGTACGAGCAGTACTTC | CASSVGPPQVYEQYF
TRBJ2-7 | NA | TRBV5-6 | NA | TGTGCCAGCAGCACCAACTCGGGGACAAGGTACGAGCAGTACTTC | CASSTNSGTRYEQYF
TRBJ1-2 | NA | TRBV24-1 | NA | TGTGCCACCAGTGATTTATACAGGGTCCATGGCTACACCTTC | CATSDLYRVHGYTF
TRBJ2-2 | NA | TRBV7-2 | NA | TGTGCCAGCAGCCCCCGGGTAGTCGCGATCACCGGGGAGCTGTTTTTT | CASSPRVVAITGELFF
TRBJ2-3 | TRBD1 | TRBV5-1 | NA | TGCGCCAGCAGCTTAGGACAGGGGATAGATACGCAGTATTTT | CASSLGQGIDTQYF
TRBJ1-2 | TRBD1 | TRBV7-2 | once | TGTGCCAGCAGCTTGGACAGGGGGCGGGGAGGCTACACCTTC | CASSLDRGRGGYTF
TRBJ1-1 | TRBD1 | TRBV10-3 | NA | TGTGCCATCAGCCTCGGACAGGGGGACACTGAAGCTTTCTTT | CAISLGQGDTEAFF
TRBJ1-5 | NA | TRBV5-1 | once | TGCGCCAGCAGCTTCGGAGCGGGCAATCAGCCCCAGCATTTT | CASSFGAGNQPQHF
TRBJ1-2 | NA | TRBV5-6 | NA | TGTGCCAGCAGCTTGGCCCCTCAGGACTACTATGGCTACACCTTC | CASSLAPQDYYGYTF
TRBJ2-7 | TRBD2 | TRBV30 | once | TGTGCCTGGACCCGGACTAGCGGGGGGGACGAGCAGTACTTC | CAWTRTSGGDEQYF
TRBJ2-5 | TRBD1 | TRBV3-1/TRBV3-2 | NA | TGTGCCAGCAGCATCGGACAGGGAATATGGGAGACCCAGTACTTC | CASSIGQGIWETQYF
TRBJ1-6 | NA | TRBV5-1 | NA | TGCGCCAGCAGCTCCGGGACAACGAATTCACCCCTCCACTTT | CASSSGTTNSPLHF
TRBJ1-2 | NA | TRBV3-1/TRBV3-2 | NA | TGTGCCAGCAGCCAAGGGTTCGTCAGTATATATGGCTACACCTTC | CASSQGFVSIYGYTF
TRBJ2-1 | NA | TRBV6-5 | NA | TGTGCCAGAGGGGACCGGGACGGGGGGCTTGGGCAGTTCTTC | CARGDRDGGLGQFF